The 16 T cell receptor beta chains reported below all come from one sample, sequenced in a study of OX40 agonist ivuxolimab in advanced cancers. Generated by immunoSEQ multiplex PCR, the TCRdb table keeps only in-frame clones and is missing some. The sample lists 40,000 to 60,000 clones; around 85% were seen once. Specimen: CD4+ or CD8+ T cells sorted from blood, collected in a trial of the OX40 agonist ivuxolimab. These receptors were obtained from an adult with an advanced solid tumor such as melanoma, head and neck, liver or kidney cancer.

There are a few counts of this clone. J is TRBJ2-2 and V is TRBV4-3; D is undetermined. This CDR3 is 14 amino acids long. Germline-derived CDR1 and CDR2 are LGHNA and YSLEER. The ends were cut back, 8 bases at V and 1 base at J, with 11 bases in the middle. CDR3 DNA sequence: TGCGCCAGCGCCCGGCGACAGAACACCGGGGAGCTGTTTTTT. Translated, it gives CASARRQNTGELFF.

The V gene is TRBV6-6, the J gene TRBJ2-5, with a tentative D call TRBD2 (6 bases). Trimming took 9 bases from V and 6 from J, leaving 17 bases between them. CDR1 is MNHNY, CDR2 SVGAGI, per germline (reference sequence). The CDR3 extends over 13 amino acids. The CDR3 spells CASTGTGGKTQYF. The DNA for the CDR3 is TGTGCCAGTACCGGGACCGGGGGAAAGACCCAGTACTTC.

The chain combines TRBV20-1 with TRBJ1-1; D gene unclear. Between the trimmed V and J ends, which lost 5 bases and 6 bases, there was a span of 7 bases. Germline V CDR1 and CDR2: DFQATT, SNEGSKA (reference sequence). This CDR3 comprises 10 residues. CDR3 loop: CSAPDPEAFF. In nucleotides, the CDR3 is TGCAGTGCTCCGGACCCTGAAGCTTTCTTT.

This chain uses TRBV21-1 with TRBJ2-1; the table's D call TRBD1 went unverified against the DNA. TRBV21-1 is described as a pseudogene. The CDR3 spans 16 residues. Here the CDR3 reads CASSRQEQLSYNEQFF. CDR3 DNA: TGTGCCAGCAGCCGACAGGAACAACTTTCCTACAATGAGCAGTTCTTC.

J is TRBJ1-3 and V is TRBV6-6; D unresolved. The CDR3 covers 14 residues. Germline V gene data show CDR1 as MNHNY and CDR2 as SVGAGI (reference sequence). The V end lost 1 base, the J end lost 4 bases, and 8 bases lay between the germline ends. The CDR3: CASSYLGRGNTIYF. As DNA, the CDR3 is TGTGCCAGCAGTTACTTAGGGCGAGGAAACACCATATATTTT.

The chain combines TRBV28 with TRBJ1-5; TRBD1 might be the D (5 bases). The CDR3 totals 20 residues. Germline CDR1 MDHEN, CDR2 SYDVKM. Trimming removed 7 bases at V and 0 bases at J, with 28 bases between. The CDR3 DNA follows: TGTGCCAGCACCCCACCCCTCGGGGCCCTAAGCCTATATAGCAATCAGCCCCAGCATTTT. It translates to CASTPPLGALSLYSNQPQHF.

The rearrangement uses TRBV18 and TRBJ2-2; TRBD1 might be the D (5 bases). The germline V and J ends were trimmed by 3 bases and 0 bases, with 17 bases remaining between them. Germline V gives CDR1 KGHSH, CDR2 LQKENI. This CDR3 spans 18 amino acids. CDR3 amino acids: CASSPETVAFANTGELFF. The CDR3 bases are TGTGCCAGCTCACCCGAGACAGTGGCGTTCGCGAACACCGGGGAGCTGTTTTTT.

The chain links TRBV5-6 to TRBJ1-1, with TRBD1 matching over 7 bases. Trimming took 6 bases from V and 2 from J; bases not matched to a gene: 7. The CDR3 runs to 14 residues. Germline CDR1 SGHDT, CDR2 YYEEEE. CDR3 sequence: CASTQTGVNTEAFF. CDR3 DNA sequence: TGTGCCAGCACCCAAACAGGGGTCAACACTGAAGCTTTCTTT.

The chain joins TRBV12-5 to TRBJ2-1; D not certain. CDR1 and CDR2 from the germline V gene are LGHNT and FRNRAP. This CDR3 has 13 residues. V lost 6 bases to trimming and J lost 6 bases, with 12 bases between them. The CDR3 nucleotides are TGTGCTAGTGGGAACCAAGGGATCAATGAGCAGTTCTTC. Translating gives CASGNQGINEQFF. Full variable domain (outside the CDR3, taken from reference TRBV12-5 and TRBJ2-1): DARVTQTPRHKVTEMGQEVTMRCQPILGHNTVFWYRQTMMQGLELLAYFRNRAPLDDSGMPKDRFSAEMPDATLATLKIQPSEPRDSAVYFCASGNQGINEQFFGPGTRLTVL.

This clone was recorded at least ten times. This sequence joins TRBV9 and TRBJ2-3; 9 bases match TRBD2. The CDR3 spans 18 residues. With 3 bases clipped from V and 1 base from J, the junction kept 12 bases outside the gene matches. The germline gives CDR1 SGDLS, CDR2 YYNGEE. The CDR3 loop is CASSEGRGGAFGTDTQYF. CDR3 bases: TGTGCCAGCAGCGAGGGGCGGGGGGGCGCTTTTGGCACAGATACGCAGTATTTT. Full variable domain (missing parts from reference TRBV9 and TRBJ2-3): DSGVTQTPKHLITATGQRVTLRCSPRSGDLSVYWYQQSLDQGLQFLIQYYNGEERAKGNILERFSAQQFPDLHSELNLSSLELGDSALYFCASSEGRGGAFGTDTQYFGPGTRLTVL.

The gene calls are TRBV4-3 and TRBJ2-2; D might be TRBD2 (5 bases). The CDR3 loop spans 13 amino acids. In germline, CDR1 is LGHNA, CDR2 YSLEER. V was clipped by 4 bases and J by 5 bases, with 8 bases between them. CDR3 amino acids: CASSLRGTGELFF. As DNA, the CDR3 is TGCGCCAGCAGCCTTCGGGGAACCGGGGAGCTGTTTTTT.

The chain joins TRBV7-2 to TRBJ2-7; the match to TRBD2 covers 7 bases. The length of the CDR3 is 15 residues. Germline assignment: CDR1 SGHTA and CDR2 FQGNSA. The junction had 6 bases not matched to a gene; V was cut back by 1 base and J by 3 bases. As DNA, the CDR3 is TGTGCCAGCAGCTTAGATCGGGGGGTGGGCTACGAGCAGTACTTC. This translates into CASSLDRGVGYEQYF.

The chain recombines TRBV28 with TRBJ1-2; D might be TRBD1 (6 bases). The germline CDR1 and CDR2 sequences are MDHEN and SYDVKM. The V and J ends lost 3 bases and 3 bases respectively, with 17 bases between them. The CDR3 length is 16 residues. In DNA, the CDR3 is TGTGCCAGCAGTTTTCCGCAGGGGAGGTTAGACTATGGCTACACCTTC. Protein product: CASSFPQGRLDYGYTF.

The chain links TRBV28 to TRBJ1-5; TRBD1 matches at 9 bases. This CDR3 spans 14 amino acids. Germline V gene data show CDR1 as MDHEN and CDR2 as SYDVKM. J was trimmed by 5 bases and V by 7 bases; bases with no gene match: 6. CDR3 sequence: CASTKQGAYQPQHF. CDR3 bases: TGTGCCAGCACCAAACAGGGGGCCTATCAGCCCCAGCATTTT. Filled out from reference TRBV28 and TRBJ1-5, the complete variable domain reads DVKVTQSSRYLVKRTGEKVFLECVQDMDHENMFWYRQDPGLGLRLIYFSYDVKMKEKGDIPEGYSVSREKKERFSLILESASTNQTSMYLCASTKQGAYQPQHFGDGTRLSIL.

This rearrangement joins TRBV7-9 to TRBJ1-1; unclear D gene. Trimming removed 6 bases at V and 3 bases at J, with 14 bases between. Germline assignment: CDR1 SEHNR and CDR2 FQNEAQ (reference sequence). This CDR3 contains 14 residues. CDR3 sequence (DNA): TGTGCCAGCAGGTCGCCCGAGAAGTACACTGAAGCTTTCTTT. This codes for CASRSPEKYTEAFF. The full variable domain, completed using reference TRBV7-9 and TRBJ1-1, is DTGVSQNPRHKITKRGQNVTFRCDPISEHNRLYWYRQTLGQGPEFLTYFQNEAQLEKSRLLSDRFSAERPKGSFSTLEIQRTEQGDSAMYLCASRSPEKYTEAFFGQGTRLTVV.

This clone has a handful of counts. This chain connects TRBV7-9 to TRBJ1-1, with unresolved D. V lost 2 bases and J 1 base, leaving 17 bases between the germline ends. The CDR3 totals 17 residues. In germline, CDR1 is SEHNR, CDR2 FQNEAQ (reference sequence). CDR3 nucleotides: TGTGCCAGCAGCTTATCCACGAGAGGGCAGACGAACACTGAAGCTTTCTTT. Its protein product is CASSLSTRGQTNTEAFF. The full variable domain, rest sourced from reference TRBV7-9 and TRBJ1-1, is DTGVSQNPRHKITKRGQNVTFRCDPISEHNRLYWYRQTLGQGPEFLTYFQNEAQLEKSRLLSDRFSAERPKGSFSTLEIQRTEQGDSAMYLCASSLSTRGQTNTEAFFGQGTRLTVV.